The next 24 T cell receptor beta chains were all read from a single sample in a study of blood T cell repertoires in COVID-19. Generated by immunoSEQ multiplex PCR, the TCRdb table keeps only in-frame clones and is missing some. The data show 95,000 to 150,000 clones, roughly four fifths seen once. Input material: peripheral blood. The receptors originated from a man aged 30 to 39 with COVID-19, enrolled during active disease.

This clone was picked up one time. The rearrangement joins TRBV7-2 to TRBJ2-6; D unclear. Germline V gives CDR1 SGHTA, CDR2 FQGNSA. The CDR3 is 13 residues long. V lost 4 bases, J lost 4 bases, and 5 bases lay in between. CDR3 sequence: CASSSYGANVLTF. The DNA for the CDR3 is TGTGCCAGCAGCTCCTACGGGGCCAACGTCCTGACTTTC. The full variable domain, with the rest looked up from reference TRBV7-2 and TRBJ2-6, is GAGVSQSPSNKVTEKGKDVELRCDPISGHTALYWYRQSLGQGLEFLIYFQGNSAPDKSGLPSDRFSAERTGGSVSTLTIQRTQQEDSAVYLCASSSYGANVLTFGAGSRLTVL.

The V gene is TRBV24-1, the J gene TRBJ2-5; D is undetermined. CDR3 length: 14 residues. Trimming took off 3 bases at V and 3 bases at J, with 10 bases between the two ends. CDR1 KGHDR and CDR2 SFDVKD come from the germline V gene. The CDR3 nucleotides are TGTGCCACCAGTGATCGTCGGCTAGAAGAGACCCAGTACTTC. It is translated as CATSDRRLEETQYF.

This clone was recorded only once. The rearrangement links TRBV6-6 to TRBJ1-6, with 7 bases identical to TRBD1. CDR3 length: 15 amino acids. With V trimmed by 6 bases and J by 6 bases, 8 bases remained unmatched. In germline, CDR1 is MNHNY, CDR2 SVGAGI (reference sequence). Written as DNA, the CDR3 is TGTGCCAGCAGGCTACCGGGACAGAGTAATTCACCCCTCCACTTT. This codes for CASRLPGQSNSPLHF.

The V call is TRBV14, the J call TRBJ2-2; TRBD2 agrees at 7 bases. The CDR3 has 17 amino acids. Unmatched junction bases numbered 14, after V lost 4 bases and J lost 6 bases. Germline assignment: CDR1 SGHDN and CDR2 FVKESK. DNA of the CDR3: TGTGCCAGCAGCCCCCCGAGGGGCGGGAGTCGGCCCGGGGAGCTGTTTTTT. Residues: CASSPPRGGSRPGELFF.

The chain is built from TRBV27 and TRBJ2-3; 9 nucleotides match TRBD2. CDR3 length: 16 residues. CDR1 is MNHEY and CDR2 is SMNVEV in the germline V gene (reference sequence). V shed 5 bases and J 4 bases; nucleotides not matched to a gene: 10. CDR3 DNA sequence: TGTGCCAGCAGTGAAAGGCTAGCGGGGCCCCCAGATACGCAGTATTTT. This encodes CASSERLAGPPDTQYF.

The table lists this clone with a few counts. The chain has TRBV19 and TRBJ1-2; 10 bases agree with TRBD1. Per germline, CDR1 LNHDA and CDR2 SQIVND (reference sequence). The junction had 5 bases not matched to a gene; V was cut back by 3 bases and J by 7 bases. The CDR3 has 14 amino acids. DNA of the CDR3: TGTGCCAGTAGTATCGGACAGGGGGTAGCTGGCTACACCTTC. Protein: CASSIGQGVAGYTF. The variable domain in full, with the rest retrieved from reference TRBV19 and TRBJ1-2, is DGGITQSPKYLFRKEGQNVTLSCEQNLNHDAMYWYRQDPGQGLRLIYYSQIVNDFQKGDIAEGYSVSREKKESFPLTVTSAQKNPTAFYLCASSIGQGVAGYTFGSGTRLTVV.

The chain is built from TRBV3-1 (or the pseudogene TRBV3-2) and TRBJ2-7; tentative D call: TRBD1 (6 bases). Germline CDR1 and CDR2: LGHDT and YNNKEL (reference sequence). Trimming removed 1 base at V and 2 bases at J, with 15 bases between. This CDR3 is built from 16 residues. CDR3 sequence reads: CASSQGYRVGPYEQYF. DNA for the CDR3: TGTGCCAGCAGCCAAGGATACAGGGTAGGGCCCTACGAGCAGTACTTC.

The chain is built from TRBV7-6 and TRBJ2-2, with TRBD2 as a possible D gene (6 bases). This CDR3 is 16 amino acids long. Trimming removed 4 bases from V and 8 bases from J, with 20 bases in between. Germline lookup yields CDR1 SGHVS and CDR2 FNYEAQ. CDR3 bases: TGTGCCAGCAGCTCTTGGGACTGGGGGTATGAAGGGGAGCTGTTTTTT. It codes for CASSSWDWGYEGELFF.

This rearrangement joins TRBV7-2 to TRBJ2-7; D may be TRBD2 (6 bases). CDR1 and CDR2 (germline): SGHTA, FQGNSA. Trimming stripped 5 bases from V and 0 bases from J, with 17 bases between. The CDR3 runs to 16 residues. CDR3 sequence: CASSPGVAGNSYEQYF. The CDR3 DNA is TGTGCCAGCAGCCCAGGAGTGGCGGGGAACTCCTACGAGCAGTACTTC.

J is TRBJ1-5 and V is TRBV7-8; the D gene is possibly TRBD1 (6 bases). The CDR3 covers 15 residues. Germline values: CDR1 SGHVS, CDR2 FQNEAQ. V dropped 1 base and J dropped 10 bases, with 17 bases sitting between them. The CDR3 sequence is CASSLGGQGSVPQHF. CDR3 DNA sequence: TGTGCCAGCAGCTTAGGAGGCCAGGGGTCCGTCCCCCAGCATTTT.

The rearrangement joins TRBV29-1 to TRBJ1-6; 7 nucleotides match TRBD1. Per the germline V gene, CDR1 is SQVTM and CDR2 is ANQGSEA. This CDR3 spans 13 amino acids. The J segment lost 3 bases and the V segment lost 7 bases, leaving 3 bases of the junction unmatched. This chain's CDR3 is CSASGGYNSPLHF. The CDR3 nucleotides are TGCAGCGCCTCAGGGGGCTATAATTCACCCCTCCACTTT.

The chain employs TRBV6-5 and TRBJ2-1; 8 nucleotides align to TRBD2. The CDR3 has 15 residues. Germline V gene data show CDR1 as MNHEY and CDR2 as SVGAGI. Trimming cost V 5 bases and J 3 bases; bases outside gene matches: 6. The CDR3 nucleotides are TGTGCCAGCAGTCAAATAGCGGGGATCTACAATGAGCAGTTCTTC. Residues: CASSQIAGIYNEQFF.

This clone was seen once. This rearrangement joins TRBV11-3 to TRBJ2-2; 12 bases line up with TRBD2. Germline CDR1 reads SGHNT; CDR2 reads YENEEA. V trimming: 2 bases; J trimming: 6 bases; junction bases outside the gene matches: 4. This CDR3 spans 16 amino acids. For the CDR3, the DNA is TGTGCCAGCAGCTTACGACTAGCGGGAGAGGCCGGGGAGCTGTTTTTT. Translated, it gives CASSLRLAGEAGELFF. The full variable domain, in which reference TRBV11-3 and TRBJ2-2 provide the parts outside the CDR3, is EAGVVQSPRYKIIEKKQPVAFWCNPISGHNTLYWYLQNLGQGPELLIRYENEEAVDDSQLPKDRFSAERLKGVDSTLKIQPAELGDSAVYLCASSLRLAGEAGELFFGEGSRLTVL.

The chain carries TRBV6-5 and TRBJ1-5, with a possible D match to TRBD1 (6 bases). The CDR3 extends over 13 amino acids. V dropped 9 bases and J dropped 1 base, with 10 bases sitting between them. Germline lookup yields CDR1 MNHEY and CDR2 SVGAGI. CDR3 loop: CASKQGSNQPQHF. In DNA, the CDR3 is TGTGCCAGTAAACAGGGAAGCAATCAGCCCCAGCATTTT.

The chain recombines TRBV9 with TRBJ2-2; no reliable D call. This CDR3 spans 13 amino acids. The germline V and J ends were trimmed by 2 bases and 5 bases, with 7 bases remaining between them. Germline lookup yields CDR1 SGDLS and CDR2 YYNGEE. The CDR3 nucleotides are TGTGCCAGCAGCGTCCTCCAGACCGGGGAGCTGTTTTTT. It yields the protein CASSVLQTGELFF.

The chain combines TRBV27 with TRBJ1-5; D call uncertain. Germline CDR1 reads MNHEY; CDR2 reads SMNVEV (reference sequence). The length of the CDR3 is 12 residues. The V end was cut by 3 bases, the J end by 3 bases, with 3 bases between. This chain's CDR3 is CASSFLNQPQHF. The CDR3 DNA follows: TGTGCCAGCAGTTTCCTCAATCAGCCCCAGCATTTT.

The J gene is TRBJ2-2, the V gene TRBV7-3, with TRBD2 as a possible D gene (5 bases). The CDR3 contains 14 residues. Germline CDR1 and CDR2: SGHTA and FQGTGA. Trimming shortened V by 5 bases and J by 4 bases, and 11 bases separated the two germline ends. The CDR3 protein is CASSATSATGELFF. DNA for the CDR3: TGTGCCAGCAGCGCCACTAGTGCCACCGGGGAGCTGTTTTTT.

The rearrangement links TRBV28 to TRBJ1-5; maybe TRBD1 (5 bases). The CDR3 extends over 16 amino acids. Trimming shortened V by 2 bases and J by 3 bases, and 14 bases separated the two germline ends. The germline V gene encodes CDR1 MDHEN and CDR2 SYDVKM. The CDR3, as DNA: TGTGCCAGCAGTTTAAATCGTCGGGGGTTCAATCAGCCCCAGCATTTT. It specifies CASSLNRRGFNQPQHF.

The genes are TRBV11-2 and TRBJ1-6; 7 bases agree with TRBD1. Trimming removed 4 bases from V and 9 bases from J; junction bases left unmatched: 9. Germline loops: CDR1 SGHAT, CDR2 FQNNGV. The CDR3 runs 15 residues. The CDR3 nucleotides read TGTGCCAGCAGCTCTACAGGGGAATCAAGTTCACCCCTCCACTTT. As protein: CASSSTGESSSPLHF.

The CDR3 nucleotides read TGTGCCAGCAGCCAAGGAGTCGACACCGGGGAGCTGTTTTTT. This codes for CASSQGVDTGELFF. V gene TRBV3-1 (or the pseudogene TRBV3-2) combines with J gene TRBJ2-2; D unclear. The V gene's germline CDR1 is LGHDT and CDR2 YNNKEL (reference sequence). This CDR3 spans 14 amino acids. Trimming cost V 1 base and J 3 bases, with 6 bases left between them.

The chain is built from TRBV5-6 and TRBJ1-1, with a possible D match to TRBD1 (5 bases). CDR1 is SGHDT, CDR2 YYEEEE, per germline. The CDR3 is 17 amino acids. V was clipped by 4 bases and J by 1 base, with 20 bases between them. The CDR3 spells CASSPLMGPVGNTEAFF. DNA of the CDR3: TGTGCCAGCAGCCCCTTAATGGGGCCGGTCGGGAACACTGAAGCTTTCTTT.

The chain combines TRBV20-1 with TRBJ1-2; D not certain. The CDR3 is made up of 11 amino acids. V lost 5 bases to trimming and J lost 3 bases, with 7 bases between them. Germline CDR1 and CDR2: DFQATT and SNEGSKA (reference sequence). The CDR3 loop reads CSARDYYGYTF. In nucleotides, the CDR3 is TGCAGTGCTCGCGACTACTATGGCTACACCTTC.

The chain recombines TRBV27 with TRBJ1-5; D is perhaps TRBD1 (5 bases). Trimming removed 0 bases from V and 5 bases from J, with 5 bases in between. The CDR3 extends over 13 amino acids. The germline gives CDR1 MNHEY, CDR2 SMNVEV (reference sequence). The CDR3 is CASSLSGDQPQHF. DNA for the CDR3: TGTGCCAGCAGTTTATCAGGGGATCAGCCCCAGCATTTT.

In its sample, this clone was seen once. The J gene is TRBJ2-1, the V gene TRBV5-4; D unresolved. V gave up 5 bases and J gave up 0 bases, with 9 bases separating them. The CDR3 totals 14 residues. The germline CDR1 and CDR2 sequences are SGHNT and YYREEE (reference sequence). The CDR3 DNA reads TGTGCCAGCAGTATTAGAAGCTCCTACAATGAGCAGTTCTTC. As protein: CASSIRSSYNEQFF.